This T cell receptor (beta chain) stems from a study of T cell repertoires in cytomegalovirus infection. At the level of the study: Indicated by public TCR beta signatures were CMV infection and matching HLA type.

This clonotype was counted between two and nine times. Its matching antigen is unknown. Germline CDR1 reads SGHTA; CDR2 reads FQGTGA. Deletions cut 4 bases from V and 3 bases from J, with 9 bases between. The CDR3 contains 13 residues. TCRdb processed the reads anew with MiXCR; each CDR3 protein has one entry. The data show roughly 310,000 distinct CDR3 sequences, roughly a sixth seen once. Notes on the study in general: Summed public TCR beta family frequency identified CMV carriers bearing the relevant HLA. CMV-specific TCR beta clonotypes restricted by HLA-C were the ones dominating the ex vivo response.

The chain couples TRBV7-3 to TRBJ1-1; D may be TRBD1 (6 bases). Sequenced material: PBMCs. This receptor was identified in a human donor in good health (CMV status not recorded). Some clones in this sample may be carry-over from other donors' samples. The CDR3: CASSWNRDTEAFF. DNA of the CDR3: TGTGCCAGCAGCTGGAACAGGGACACTGAAGCTTTCTTT.